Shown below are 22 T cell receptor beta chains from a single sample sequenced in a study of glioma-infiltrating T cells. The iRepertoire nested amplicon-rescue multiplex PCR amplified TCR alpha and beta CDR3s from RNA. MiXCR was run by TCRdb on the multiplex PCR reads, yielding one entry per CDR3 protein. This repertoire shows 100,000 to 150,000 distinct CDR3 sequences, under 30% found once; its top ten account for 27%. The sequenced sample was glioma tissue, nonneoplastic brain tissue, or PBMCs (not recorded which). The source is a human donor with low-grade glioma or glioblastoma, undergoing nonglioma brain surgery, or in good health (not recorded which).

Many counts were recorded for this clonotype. The CDR3 region is CSARDTGGSPLHF. As DNA, the CDR3 is TGCAGTGCTAGAGATACGGGTGGATCACCCCTCCACTTT. The chain employs TRBV20-1 and TRBJ1-6, with D hard to call. Trimming pared 0 bases from V and 10 bases from J, leaving 10 bases between. Germline V gene sequence: CDR1 DFQATT, CDR2 SNEGSKA (reference sequence). This CDR3 contains 13 residues.

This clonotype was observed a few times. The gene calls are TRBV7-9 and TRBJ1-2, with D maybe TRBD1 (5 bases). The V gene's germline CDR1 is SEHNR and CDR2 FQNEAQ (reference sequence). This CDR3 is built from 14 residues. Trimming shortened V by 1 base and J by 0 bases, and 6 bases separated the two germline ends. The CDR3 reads CASSLGGANYGYTF. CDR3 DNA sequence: TGTGCCAGCAGCTTAGGAGGGGCTAACTATGGCTACACCTTC.

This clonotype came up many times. The DNA for the CDR3 is TGTGCCACCAGCAGAGTAACAGGGACAGATACGCAGTATTTT. It translates to CATSRVTGTDTQYF. This chain connects TRBV15 to TRBJ2-3, with D tentatively TRBD1 (6 bases). The germline CDR1 and CDR2 sequences are LNHNV and YYDKDF (reference sequence). This CDR3 spans 14 amino acids. The V gene lost 1 base and the J gene lost 3 bases, with 8 bases spanning the gap. Full variable domain (rest looked up from reference TRBV15 and TRBJ2-3): DAMVIQNPRYQVTQFGKPVTLSCSQTLNHNVMYWYQQKSSQAPKLLFHYYDKDFNNEADTPDNFQSRRPNTSFCFLDIRSPGLGDTAMYLCATSRVTGTDTQYFGPGTRLTVL.

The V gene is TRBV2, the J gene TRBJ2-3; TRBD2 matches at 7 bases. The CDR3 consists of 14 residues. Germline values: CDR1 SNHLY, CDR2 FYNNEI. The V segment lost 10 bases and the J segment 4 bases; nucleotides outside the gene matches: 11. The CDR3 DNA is TGTGCCACCTTAGCGGGTGGGGTGGCAGATACGCAGTATTTT. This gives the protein CATLAGGVADTQYF.

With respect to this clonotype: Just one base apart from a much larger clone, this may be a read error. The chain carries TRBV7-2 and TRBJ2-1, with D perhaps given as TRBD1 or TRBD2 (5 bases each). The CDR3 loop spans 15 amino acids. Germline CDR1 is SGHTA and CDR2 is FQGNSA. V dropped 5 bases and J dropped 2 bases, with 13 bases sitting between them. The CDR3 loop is CASSPGPAAYNEQFF. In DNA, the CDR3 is TGTGCCAGCAGCCCGGGACCAGCGGCCTACAATGAGCAGTTCTTC.

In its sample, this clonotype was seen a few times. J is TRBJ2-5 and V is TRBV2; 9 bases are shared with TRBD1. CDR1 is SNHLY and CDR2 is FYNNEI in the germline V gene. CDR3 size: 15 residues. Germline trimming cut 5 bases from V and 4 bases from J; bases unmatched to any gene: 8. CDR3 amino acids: CASSLQGALGETQYF. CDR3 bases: TGTGCCAGCAGTCTACAGGGGGCGCTGGGAGAGACCCAGTACTTC.

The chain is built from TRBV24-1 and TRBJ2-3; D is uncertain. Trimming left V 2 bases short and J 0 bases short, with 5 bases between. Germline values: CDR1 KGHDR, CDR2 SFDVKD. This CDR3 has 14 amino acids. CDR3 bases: TGTGCCACCAGTGATTCGCGGAGCACAGATACGCAGTATTTT. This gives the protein CATSDSRSTDTQYF.

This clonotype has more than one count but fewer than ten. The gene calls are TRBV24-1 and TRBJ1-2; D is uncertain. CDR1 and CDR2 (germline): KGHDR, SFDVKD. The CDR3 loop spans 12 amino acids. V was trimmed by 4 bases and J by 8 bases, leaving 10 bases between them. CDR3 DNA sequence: TGTGCCACCAGTGACGGGTTTATCGGCTACACCTTC. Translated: CATSDGFIGYTF.

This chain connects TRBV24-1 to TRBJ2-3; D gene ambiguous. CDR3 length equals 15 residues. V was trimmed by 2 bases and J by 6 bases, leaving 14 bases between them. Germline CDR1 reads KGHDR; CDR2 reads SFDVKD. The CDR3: CATSDSSDLDDTQYF. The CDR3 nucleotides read TGTGCCACCAGTGATTCCTCGGACCTTGATGATACGCAGTATTTT.

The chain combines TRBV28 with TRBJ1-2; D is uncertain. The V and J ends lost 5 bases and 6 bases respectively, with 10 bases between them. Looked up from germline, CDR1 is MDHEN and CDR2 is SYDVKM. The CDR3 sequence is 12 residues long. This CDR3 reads CASSGRQDGYTF. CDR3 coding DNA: TGTGCCAGCAGTGGCAGGCAGGATGGCTACACCTTC.

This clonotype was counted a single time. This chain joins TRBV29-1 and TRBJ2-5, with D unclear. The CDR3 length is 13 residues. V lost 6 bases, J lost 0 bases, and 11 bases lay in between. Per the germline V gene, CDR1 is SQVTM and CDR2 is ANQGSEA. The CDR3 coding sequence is TGCAGCGTCGCATCCTGGGACCAAGAGACCCAGTACTTC. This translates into CSVASWDQETQYF.

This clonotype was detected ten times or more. The CDR3 DNA reads as TGTGCCAGCAGTTACGGACACCCAACATACGAGCAGTACGTC. Translating gives CASSYGHPTYEQYV. The chain links TRBV6-2 or TRBV6-3 to TRBJ2-7, with a tentative D call TRBD1 (5 bases). This CDR3 is built from 14 residues. V dropped 2 bases and J dropped 4 bases, with 12 bases sitting between them. Germline CDR1 reads MNHEY; CDR2 reads SVGEGT.

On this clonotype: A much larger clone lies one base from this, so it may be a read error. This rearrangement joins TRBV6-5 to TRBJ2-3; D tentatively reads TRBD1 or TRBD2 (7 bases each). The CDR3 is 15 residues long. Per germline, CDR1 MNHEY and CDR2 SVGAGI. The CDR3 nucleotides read TGTGCCAGCGGTTACTCAGGGGGGGGTTTCGATACGCAGTATTTT. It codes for CASGYSGGGFDTQYF.

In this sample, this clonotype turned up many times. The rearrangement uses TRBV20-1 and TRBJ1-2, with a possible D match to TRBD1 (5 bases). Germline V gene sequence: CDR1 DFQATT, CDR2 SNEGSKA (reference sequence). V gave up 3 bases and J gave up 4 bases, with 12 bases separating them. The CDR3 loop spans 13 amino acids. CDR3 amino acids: CSASNRPPYGYTF. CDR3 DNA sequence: TGCAGTGCTAGTAACAGGCCTCCCTATGGCTACACCTTC.

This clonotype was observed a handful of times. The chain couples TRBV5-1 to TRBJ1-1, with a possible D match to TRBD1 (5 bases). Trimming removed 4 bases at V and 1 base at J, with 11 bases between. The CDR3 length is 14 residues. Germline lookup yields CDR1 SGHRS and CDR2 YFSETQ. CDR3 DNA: TGCGCCAGCAGCCTACAGGTCACGAACACTGAAGCTTTCTTT. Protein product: CASSLQVTNTEAFF. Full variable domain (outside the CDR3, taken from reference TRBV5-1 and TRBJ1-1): KAGVTQTPRYLIKTRGQQVTLSCSPISGHRSVSWYQQTPGQGLQFLFEYFSETQRNKGNFPGRFSGRQFSNSRSEMNVSTLELGDSALYLCASSLQVTNTEAFFGQGTRLTVV.

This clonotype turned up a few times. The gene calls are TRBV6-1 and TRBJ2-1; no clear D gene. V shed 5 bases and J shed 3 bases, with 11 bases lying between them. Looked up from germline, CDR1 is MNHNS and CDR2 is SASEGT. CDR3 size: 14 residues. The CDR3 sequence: CASSSMGNYNEQFF. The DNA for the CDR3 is TGTGCCAGCAGTTCGATGGGGAACTACAATGAGCAGTTCTTC.

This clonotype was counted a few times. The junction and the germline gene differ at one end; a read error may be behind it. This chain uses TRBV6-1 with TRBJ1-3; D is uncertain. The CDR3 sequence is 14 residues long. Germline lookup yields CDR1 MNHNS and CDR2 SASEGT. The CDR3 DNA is TGTGCCAGCAGCTTAGCGGGTTCTGAAAACACCATATATTTT. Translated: CASSLAGSENTIYF.

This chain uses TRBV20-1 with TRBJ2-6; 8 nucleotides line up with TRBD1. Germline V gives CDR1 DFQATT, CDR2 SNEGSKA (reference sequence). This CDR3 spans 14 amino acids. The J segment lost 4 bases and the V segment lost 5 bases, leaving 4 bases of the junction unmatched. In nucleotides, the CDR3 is TGCAGTGCTTTGGGACAGGCCGGGGCCAACGTCCTGACTTTC. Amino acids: CSALGQAGANVLTF.

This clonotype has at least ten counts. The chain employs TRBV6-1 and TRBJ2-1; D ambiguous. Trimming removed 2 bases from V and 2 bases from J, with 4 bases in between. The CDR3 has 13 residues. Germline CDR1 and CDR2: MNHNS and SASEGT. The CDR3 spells CASSERTYNEQFF. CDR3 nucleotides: TGTGCCAGCAGTGAACGCACCTACAATGAGCAGTTCTTC.

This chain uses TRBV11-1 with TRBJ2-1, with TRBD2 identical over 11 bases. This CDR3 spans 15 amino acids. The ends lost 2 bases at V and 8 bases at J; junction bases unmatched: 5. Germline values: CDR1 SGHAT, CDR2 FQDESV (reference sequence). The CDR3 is CASSLPGLAAHEQFF. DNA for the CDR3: TGTGCCAGCAGCTTACCGGGACTAGCGGCCCATGAGCAGTTCTTC. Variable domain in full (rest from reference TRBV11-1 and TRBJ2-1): EAEVAQSPRYKITEKSQAVAFWCDPISGHATLYWYRQILGQGPELLVQFQDESVVDDSQLPKDRFSAERLKGVDSTLKIQPAELGDSAMYLCASSLPGLAAHEQFFGPGTRLTVL.

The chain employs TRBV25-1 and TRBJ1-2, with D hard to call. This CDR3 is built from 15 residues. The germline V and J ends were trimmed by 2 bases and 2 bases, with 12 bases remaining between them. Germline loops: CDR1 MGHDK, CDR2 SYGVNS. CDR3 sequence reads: CASSEPSDINYGYTF. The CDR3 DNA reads TGTGCCAGCAGTGAACCCTCCGACATAAACTATGGCTACACCTTC.

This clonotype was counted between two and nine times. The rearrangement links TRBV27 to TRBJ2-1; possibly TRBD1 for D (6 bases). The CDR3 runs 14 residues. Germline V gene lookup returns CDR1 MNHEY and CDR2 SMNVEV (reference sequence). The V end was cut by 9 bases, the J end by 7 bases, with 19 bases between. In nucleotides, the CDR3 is TGTGCCAGTAGTATGGGACACAGAGAGAATGAGCAGTTCTTC. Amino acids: CASSMGHRENEQFF.